This T cell receptor (beta chain) was retrieved from a study of response to subunit inactivated influenza vaccine. The length of the CDR3 is 14 residues. From germline, CDR1 is DFQATT and CDR2 SNEGSKA (reference sequence). After removal of 5 bases from V and 2 bases from J, the junction contained 4 bases not matched to a gene. TCRdb redid the calling of the RT-PCR reads with MiXCR, one entry per CDR3 protein. The sample carries about 540,000 distinct CDR3 sequences, around 25% recorded once. The sample was also reused in another study, on T cells expressing NK-cell markers. This second study notes: Production of TCR beta cDNA relied on 5'RACE template switching with UMIs. It was sorted CD3+CD56-NKG2C+, CD3+CD56+NKG2C- and CD3+CD56+NKG2C+ T cells that provided the TCR beta repertoires. Sorting was limited to alpha-beta TCR-expressing T cells with an anti-gamma-delta TCR antibody in several experiments. CD8+ T cells in 5 to 7 donors included dominant NKG2C+ clonotypes at 1.0-7.0%.

The sample was CD4+ T cells sorted from PBMCs, taken 12 days after vaccination. This rearrangement joins TRBV20-1 to TRBJ2-7, with TRBD1 identical over 12 bases. The source is a man aged 45-65 years who received an inactivated influenza vaccine. The CDR3 loop reads CSARGDRGPYEQYF. The CDR3 region has the DNA TGCAGTGCTCGGGGGGACAGGGGGCCCTACGAGCAGTACTTC.